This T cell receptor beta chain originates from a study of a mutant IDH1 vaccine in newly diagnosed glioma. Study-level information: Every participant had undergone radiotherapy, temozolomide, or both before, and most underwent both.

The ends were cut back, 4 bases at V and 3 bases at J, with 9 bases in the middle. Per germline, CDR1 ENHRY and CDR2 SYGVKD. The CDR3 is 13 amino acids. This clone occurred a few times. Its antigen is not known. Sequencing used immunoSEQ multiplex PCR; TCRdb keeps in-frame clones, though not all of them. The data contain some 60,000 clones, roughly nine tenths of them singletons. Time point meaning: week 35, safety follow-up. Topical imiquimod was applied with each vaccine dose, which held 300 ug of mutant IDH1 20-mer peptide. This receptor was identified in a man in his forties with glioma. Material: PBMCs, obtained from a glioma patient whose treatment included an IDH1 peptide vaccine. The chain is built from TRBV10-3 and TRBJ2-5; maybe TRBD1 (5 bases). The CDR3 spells CAISVQAEETQYF. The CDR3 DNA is TGTGCCATCAGTGTACAGGCCGAAGAGACCCAGTACTTC.